These 25 T cell receptor beta chains originate from one sample sequenced in a study of shared clonotypes between healthy human individuals (dated by TCRdb to 2020 to 2022). The library was produced with the immunoSEQ multiplex PCR assay. TCRdb limited this immuneACCESS table to in-frame rearrangements with V and J called. A share of clones is missing; checked studies link under half to unresolved V genes, and the rest is unexplained. This sample comprises some 790,000 clones, roughly 72% of them detected only once. The ten largest account for approximately 1.8% of the sample. The sequenced material came from memory CD4+ T cells sorted from blood. The cell subset or site label for this specimen denotes: CD45RA-negative fraction. Every receptor here comes from a woman in her thirties in good health.

This clone was counted a single time. This same CDR3 is encoded by further DNA sequences in the sample. The chain has TRBV19 and TRBJ2-1, with a weak D call TRBD2 (5 bases). The V and J ends lost 4 bases and 6 bases respectively, with 7 bases between them. In germline, CDR1 is LNHDA, CDR2 SQIVND (reference sequence). This CDR3 region has 12 residues. CDR3 sequence reads: CASSTSGNEQFF. DNA for the CDR3: TGTGCCAGTAGTACCAGCGGCAATGAGCAGTTCTTC.

V usage is TRBV18 and J usage is TRBJ2-5; tentatively, D is TRBD1 (6 bases). Germline assignment: CDR1 KGHSH and CDR2 LQKENI. V was pared by 0 bases and J by 5 bases, with 13 bases between. CDR3 length: 15 amino acids. CDR3 in amino acids: CASSPPIQGWETQYF. In DNA form, the CDR3 reads TGTGCCAGCTCACCACCTATACAGGGCTGGGAGACCCAGTACTTC.

The table lists this clone with a few counts. V and J are TRBV19 and TRBJ1-5; possible D gene TRBD1, 6 bases. Between the trimmed V and J ends, which lost 6 bases and 8 bases, there was a span of 14 bases. Germline CDR1 is LNHDA and CDR2 is SQIVND (reference sequence). CDR3 size: 13 residues. The CDR3 bases are TGTGCCAGTAGGAACAGGGATATCGAGCCCCAGCATTTT. It yields the protein CASRNRDIEPQHF.

V usage is TRBV7-8 and J usage is TRBJ2-1; 11 nucleotides agree with TRBD2. The V gene's germline CDR1 is SGHVS and CDR2 FQNEAQ. CDR3 size: 22 residues. The V segment lost 5 bases and the J segment 5 bases; nucleotides outside the gene matches: 26. The CDR3 coding sequence is TGTGCCAGCAGCCAACAGTGGACTAGCGGGTTCAGTAGTTCTGGGTACCACAATGAGCAGTTCTTC. Encoded protein: CASSQQWTSGFSSSGYHNEQFF.

The gene calls are TRBV7-8 and TRBJ2-6, with TRBD1 identical over 7 bases. V was pared by 4 bases and J by 0 bases, with 3 bases of the junction left unmatched. The V gene's germline CDR1 is SGHVS and CDR2 FQNEAQ. This CDR3 is built from 16 residues. CDR3 loop: CASSYGTVSGANVLTF. The CDR3 nucleotides read TGTGCCAGCAGCTACGGGACAGTCTCTGGGGCCAACGTCCTGACTTTC.

The chain is built from TRBV2 and TRBJ2-3; D may be TRBD1 or TRBD2 (5 bases each). Per germline, CDR1 SNHLY and CDR2 FYNNEI. The CDR3 sequence is 16 residues long. The germline V and J ends were trimmed by 6 bases and 0 bases, with 16 bases remaining between them. Here the CDR3 DNA reads TGTGCCAGCAGCGACGGGGCCGGGCCGAGCACAGATACGCAGTATTTT. As protein: CASSDGAGPSTDTQYF.

V usage is TRBV18 and J usage is TRBJ1-1, with 8 bases matching TRBD1. CDR1 and CDR2 (germline): KGHSH, LQKENI. V lost 5 bases, J lost 2 bases, and 10 bases stayed unmatched. The CDR3 totals 16 residues. This CDR3 reads CASSRTGPGDNTEAFF. CDR3 coding DNA: TGTGCCAGCTCAAGGACAGGGCCGGGAGATAACACTGAAGCTTTCTTT.

The genes are TRBV28 and TRBJ2-1, with 11 nucleotides matching TRBD2. Germline V gene lookup returns CDR1 MDHEN and CDR2 SYDVKM. J lost 8 bases, V lost 6 bases, and 6 bases had no gene match. This CDR3 is 14 amino acids long. The CDR3 spells CASSRTSGSYEQFF. CDR3 DNA sequence: TGTGCCAGCAGCCGAACTAGCGGGAGCTATGAGCAGTTCTTC. The full variable domain, in which reference TRBV28 and TRBJ2-1 provide the parts outside the CDR3, is DVKVTQSSRYLVKRTGEKVFLECVQDMDHENMFWYRQDPGLGLRLIYFSYDVKMKEKGDIPEGYSVSREKKERFSLILESASTNQTSMYLCASSRTSGSYEQFFGPGTRLTVL.

The rearrangement joins TRBV7-8 to TRBJ2-7, with 7 bases identical to TRBD2. Trimming at V came to 5 bases and at J to 6 bases, leaving 10 bases not matched to a gene. The CDR3 spans 14 residues. Germline V gene data show CDR1 as SGHVS and CDR2 as FQNEAQ. The CDR3 coding sequence is TGTGCCAGCAGCCTAGGTGGGAGGGAAGGCGAGCAGTACTTC. Amino acid sequence: CASSLGGREGEQYF.

This clone was detected only once. The chain carries TRBV7-2 and TRBJ2-7; no definite D call. The CDR3 extends over 13 amino acids. CDR1 is SGHTA, CDR2 FQGNSA, per germline. Trimming cost V 5 bases and J 4 bases, with 12 bases left between them. CDR3 in DNA: TGTGCCAGCAGCCAGTTCGAGCGTTACGAGCAGTACTTC. It is translated as CASSQFERYEQYF.

This clone was seen more than once but under ten times. This chain joins TRBV29-1 and TRBJ2-2; TRBD2 agrees at 7 bases. J lost 6 bases, V lost 3 bases, and 7 bases had no gene match. Germline V gives CDR1 SQVTM, CDR2 ANQGSEA. This CDR3 spans 14 amino acids. The CDR3 DNA follows: TGCAGCGTTGAGCGACGCGGGGGACCCGGGGAGCTGTTTTTT. This translates into CSVERRGGPGELFF.

The chain uses TRBV5-6 and TRBJ2-5, with D hard to call. CDR1 and CDR2 from the germline V gene are SGHDT and YYEEEE. The CDR3 is 13 amino acids. V gave up 4 bases and J gave up 0 bases, with 7 bases separating them. The CDR3 here is CASSSRDQETQYF. CDR3 in DNA: TGTGCCAGCAGCAGCCGGGACCAAGAGACCCAGTACTTC. Using reference TRBV5-6 and TRBJ2-5 for the parts outside the CDR3, the full variable domain is DAGVTQSPTHLIKTRGQQVTLRCSPKSGHDTVSWYQQALGQGPQFIFQYYEEEERQRGNFPDRFSGHQFPNYSSELNVNALLLGDSALYLCASSSRDQETQYFGPGTRLLVL.

This clone was found many times. The chain employs TRBV6-5 and TRBJ2-1, with TRBD1 matching over 7 bases. CDR3 length: 14 amino acids. V gave up 5 bases and J gave up 8 bases; unmatched junction bases: 9. The germline V gene encodes CDR1 MNHEY and CDR2 SVGAGI. The CDR3 DNA is TGTGCCAGCAGTCCCTCAGGAGACAGGGATGAGCAGTTCTTC. It codes for CASSPSGDRDEQFF.

This clone was counted a few times. A much larger clone differs from this one at a single base, so this may be a read error. This same CDR3 is encoded by further DNA sequences in the sample. The V and J genes are TRBV5-1 and TRBJ2-1; the D gene is possibly TRBD2 (5 bases). This CDR3 is 15 amino acids long. CDR1 and CDR2 (germline): SGHRS, YFSETQ. V was pared by 1 base and J by 0 bases, with 8 bases between. The CDR3 loop is CASSLSSGSYNEQFF. For the CDR3, the DNA is TGCGCCAGCAGCTTGAGCAGCGGCTCCTACAATGAGCAGTTCTTC.

The chain employs TRBV18 and TRBJ1-4; a possible D gene is TRBD1 (5 bases). This CDR3 has 14 amino acids. Trimming took 3 bases from V and 5 from J, leaving 10 bases between them. CDR1 is KGHSH, CDR2 LQKENI, per germline. The CDR3 protein is CASSPGDTNEKLFF. Written as DNA, the CDR3 is TGTGCCAGCTCACCGGGGGATACAAATGAAAAACTGTTTTTT.

The chain links TRBV2 to TRBJ2-7; D possibly corresponds to TRBD1 (6 bases). V was clipped by 7 bases and J by 2 bases, with 21 bases between them. The CDR3 is 16 residues long. Per the germline V gene, CDR1 is SNHLY and CDR2 is FYNNEI. DNA for the CDR3: TGTGCCAGCAACCCCCAACTGGGACACCAAGCCTACGAGCAGTACTTC. Amino acid sequence: CASNPQLGHQAYEQYF. Filled out from reference TRBV2 and TRBJ2-7, the complete variable domain reads EPEVTQTPSHQVTQMGQEVILRCVPISNHLYFYWYRQILGQKVEFLVSFYNNEISEKSEIFDDQFSVERPDGSNFTLKIRSTKLEDSAMYFCASNPQLGHQAYEQYFGPGTRLTVT.

As concerns this clone: This sample includes further DNA sequences coding for the same CDR3. The chain joins TRBV4-2 to TRBJ2-5, with D unresolved. This CDR3 is 13 amino acids long. The germline gives CDR1 LGHNA, CDR2 YNFKEQ. V lost 1 base to trimming and J lost 5 bases, with 8 bases between them. The CDR3 region has the DNA TGTGCCAGCAGCCAAGGTCAGAGGGAGACCCAGTACTTC. Translating gives CASSQGQRETQYF.

The chain joins TRBV19 to TRBJ2-5; D possibly corresponds to TRBD1 (5 bases). The V end was cut by 4 bases, the J end by 5 bases, with 14 bases between. The CDR3 runs 14 residues. Germline CDR1 LNHDA, CDR2 SQIVND (reference sequence). The DNA for the CDR3 is TGTGCCAGTAGTACCCCGCAGGGCCGGGAGACCCAGTACTTC. It specifies CASSTPQGRETQYF.

This chain uses TRBV30 with TRBJ1-1; weak D call: TRBD1 (5 bases). Germline V CDR1 and CDR2: GTSNPN, SVGIG (reference sequence). The CDR3 extends over 15 amino acids. With 0 bases removed from V and 3 bases from J, the gap between germline ends came to 14 bases. This chain's CDR3 is CAWSVLGGTDTEAFF. The CDR3 coding sequence is TGTGCCTGGAGTGTACTGGGGGGAACGGACACTGAAGCTTTCTTT. Using reference TRBV30 and TRBJ1-1 for the parts outside the CDR3, the full variable domain is SQTIHQWPATLVQPVGSPLSLECTVEGTSNPNLYWYRQAAGRGLQLLFYSVGIGQISSEVPQNLSASRPQDRQFILSSKKLLLSDSGFYLCAWSVLGGTDTEAFFGQGTRLTVV.

This clone was seen just once. The chain uses TRBV7-7 and TRBJ1-5, with D possibly matching TRBD1 (5 bases). CDR1 and CDR2 (germline): SSHAT, FNYEAQ (reference sequence). Trimming stripped 5 bases from V and 4 bases from J, with 9 bases between. CDR3 length: 13 residues. In DNA form, the CDR3 reads TGTGCCAGCAGCGAAGGGGAGAATCAGCCCCAGCATTTT. It encodes CASSEGENQPQHF. The full variable domain, with the rest looked up from reference TRBV7-7 and TRBJ1-5, is GAGVSQSPRYKVTKRGQDVTLRCDPISSHATLYWYQQALGQGPEFLTYFNYEAQPDKSGLPSDRFSAERPEGSISTLTIQRTEQRDSAMYRCASSEGENQPQHFGDGTRLSIL.

As regards this clone: The CDR3 carries no conserved terminal phenylalanine or tryptophan, so it likely arises from a read error. The V and J genes are TRBV28 and TRBJ2-7, with a tentative D call TRBD2 (5 bases). Germline lookup yields CDR1 MDHEN and CDR2 SYDVKM. The CDR3 length is 13 residues. V lost 10 bases and J 0 bases, leaving 13 bases between the germline ends. The CDR3, as DNA: TGTGCCACCACTCGGGGAAACTCCTACGAGCAGTACCTC. As protein: CATTRGNSYEQYL.

The V gene is TRBV11-1, the J gene TRBJ2-7; D remains ambiguous. Between the trimmed V and J ends, which lost 0 bases and 7 bases, there was a span of 10 bases. Per germline, CDR1 SGHAT and CDR2 FQDESV (reference sequence). This CDR3 has 13 residues. This CDR3 is CASSLARLREQYF. The CDR3 DNA reads TGTGCCAGCAGCTTAGCGCGACTCCGAGAGCAGTACTTC.

The V and J genes are TRBV28 and TRBJ1-5, with TRBD1 matching 9 bases. The CDR3 is 16 amino acids. Unmatched junction bases numbered 9, after V lost 5 bases and J lost 4 bases. Germline CDR1 reads MDHEN; CDR2 reads SYDVKM. The DNA of the CDR3 is TGTGCCAGCAGTCCCCCCGGACAGGGGACAAATCAGCCCCAGCATTTT. It is translated as CASSPPGQGTNQPQHF.

A few counts support this clone. This chain joins TRBV7-8 and TRBJ2-6; 9 bases align to TRBD2. The CDR3 totals 14 residues. V lost 8 bases and J lost 5; bases outside the gene matches: 4. The germline V gene encodes CDR1 SGHVS and CDR2 FQNEAQ. The chain's CDR3 is CASRLAGRANVLTF. The CDR3 nucleotides read TGTGCCAGCCGCCTAGCGGGAAGGGCCAACGTCCTGACTTTC. The whole variable domain, filled in from reference TRBV7-8 and TRBJ2-6, reads GAGVSQSPRYKVAKRGQDVALRCDPISGHVSLFWYQQALGQGPEFLTYFQNEAQLDKSGLPSDRFFAERPEGSVSTLKIQRTQQEDSAVYLCASRLAGRANVLTFGAGSRLTVL.

This chain connects TRBV5-1 to TRBJ1-2, with D maybe TRBD1 (6 bases). The CDR3 consists of 13 residues. Trimming cost V 2 bases and J 7 bases, with 12 bases left between them. Germline V gene lookup returns CDR1 SGHRS and CDR2 YFSETQ. The CDR3: CASSFTGRAGYTF. CDR3 sequence (DNA): TGCGCCAGCAGCTTCACAGGGAGAGCTGGCTACACCTTC. Full variable domain (remainder filled in from reference TRBV5-1 and TRBJ1-2): KAGVTQTPRYLIKTRGQQVTLSCSPISGHRSVSWYQQTPGQGLQFLFEYFSETQRNKGNFPGRFSGRQFSNSRSEMNVSTLELGDSALYLCASSFTGRAGYTFGSGTRLTVV.